This T cell receptor beta chain was identified during a study of T cells expressing NK-cell markers (TCRdb year 2020). With regard to the full study: TCR beta-chain repertoires were profiled in sorted CD3+CD56+NKG2C+, CD3+CD56+NKG2C- and CD3+CD56-NKG2C+ T-cell subsets from seven or eight donors. Seven of the eight sequenced donors were HCMV-seropositive and one was HCMV-seronegative. All eight donors whose samples were sequenced were randomly selected healthy volunteers, three of them men and five women. The libraries were sequenced on Illumina HiSeq 2000/2500, MiSeq or NextSeq, producing 2 x 150 bp reads.

A commercial ELISA kit detecting HCMV-specific IgG in serum was used to determine HCMV serostatus. Ficoll density gradient centrifugation was used to isolate peripheral blood mononuclear cells from blood. Overall study outcomes, separate from this receptor: Those dominant clonotypes were again the most abundant among CD3+CD56-NKG2C+ cells in a few donors, at 28.3-60.1%. Whether the expanded NKG2C-expressing T cell clones were specific for HCMV antigens was left unclear. In six donors, the dominant CD3+CD56+NKG2C+ clonotypes were among the top 10 CD8+ clonotypes and accounted for roughly 1.0-7.0% of CD8+ T cells.

TCRdb names Illumina HiSeq 2000 as the instrument used. TCR beta cDNA libraries were prepared using 5'RACE template switching, which introduced a universal primer site and unique molecular identifiers. cDNA synthesis was primed from the TCR beta constant segment and was followed by two successive PCR amplification steps. In the paper's pipeline: MIGEC was used to demultiplex reads and group reads by UMI, and MiTCR was used to assemble and quantify clonotypes. To exclude erroneous sequences, any TCR cDNA sequence not supported by at least two reads was discarded. The tcR package was used for downstream repertoire analysis, with clonotypes matched between fractions based on CDR3 nucleotide sequence plus V segment. Antigen specificity was annotated against VDJdb with VDJmatch, allowing one amino acid substitution in CDR3. TCRdb reprocessed the reads and provides one entry for every CDR3 protein sequence; no DNA is given. These V and J calls derive from TCRdb rather than the authors' analysis. The sample's table covers about half a million distinct CDR3 sequences. Almost 1.5% of the sample goes to the ten largest clones.

For CDR1 and CDR2, the germline V gene (reference sequence) lists DFQATT and SNEGSKA. The CDR3, from cysteine to phenylalanine, totals 14 residues. There is no recorded DNA. Notes on this clonotype: This clone's antigen is unknown.

The receptor chain draws on TRBV20-1 and TRBJ1-5; TCRdb selects TRBD1, and the lack of DNA leaves this call unchecked. Material: blood T cells: a sorted CD56 or NKG2C T cell subset, CD4+ or CD8+ T cells, or bulk PBMC T cells (not recorded which). The receptor's source is a woman between 45 and 60 years old in good health. Donor details come from another sample of the same person, matched by shared clones. The CDR3 has the sequence CSASWGIRDQPQHF.